This T cell receptor beta chain derives from a study of shared clonotypes between healthy human individuals. Study context: The study used three CD4 naive, three CD4 memory, two CD8 naive and one CD8 memory plate per donor.

About this clone: Antigen: not known.

CDR3 size: 16 residues. The ends were cut back, 0 bases at V and 1 base at J, with 12 bases in the middle. Looked up from germline, CDR1 is SGHRS and CDR2 is YFSETQ. Study outcomes and limitations: Naive CD4 clonotypes overlapped across a handful of donors at approximately 5.5%. Investigators collected only blood, and repertoires in tissues likely differ.

Produced via immunoSEQ multiplex PCR; TCRdb's table is partial and in-frame only. The sample has over 850,000 clones, approximately 80% seen once. This sequence originates from a man aged 18-30 years in good health. Some clones in this sample may be carry-over from other donors' samples. Sequencing input: memory CD4+ T cells from PBMCs. Subset indicated: CD45RA-negative fraction. This rearrangement joins TRBV5-1 to TRBJ2-3, with D maybe TRBD1 (6 bases). Written as DNA, the CDR3 is TGCGCCAGCAGCTTGGCCCCAGGGGAAGGCACAGATACGCAGTATTTT. This encodes CASSLAPGEGTDTQYF.